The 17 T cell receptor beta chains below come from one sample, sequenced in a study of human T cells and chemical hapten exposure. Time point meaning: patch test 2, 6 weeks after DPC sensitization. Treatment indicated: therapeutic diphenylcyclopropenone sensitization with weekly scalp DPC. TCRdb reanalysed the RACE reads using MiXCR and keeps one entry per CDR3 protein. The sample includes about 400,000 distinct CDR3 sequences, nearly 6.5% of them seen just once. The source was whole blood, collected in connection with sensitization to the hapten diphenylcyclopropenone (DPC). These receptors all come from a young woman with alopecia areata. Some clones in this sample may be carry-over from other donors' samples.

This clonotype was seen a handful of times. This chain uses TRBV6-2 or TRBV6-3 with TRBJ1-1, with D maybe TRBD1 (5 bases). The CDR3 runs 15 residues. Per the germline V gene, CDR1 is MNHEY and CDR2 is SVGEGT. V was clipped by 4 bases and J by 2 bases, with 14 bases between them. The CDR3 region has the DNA TGTGCCAGCAGTTCAATGACAGCCTTAAACACTGAAGCTTTCTTT. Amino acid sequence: CASSSMTALNTEAFF.

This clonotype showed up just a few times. The DNA of the CDR3 is TGTGCCAGCAGCCGAAGGGGCGGGGGGAACACCGGGGAGCTGTTTTTT. As protein: CASSRRGGGNTGELFF. The V gene is TRBV4-2, the J gene TRBJ2-2; 7 bases fit TRBD2. With 4 bases clipped from V and 1 base from J, the junction kept 6 bases outside the gene matches. Germline-derived CDR1 and CDR2 are LGHNA and YNFKEQ. This CDR3 is built from 16 residues.

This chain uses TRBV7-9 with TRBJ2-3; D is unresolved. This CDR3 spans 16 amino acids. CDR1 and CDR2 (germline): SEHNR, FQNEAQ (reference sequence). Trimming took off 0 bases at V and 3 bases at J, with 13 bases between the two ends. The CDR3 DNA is TGTGCCAGCAGCTTAGCGCGTAGGGTCGGAACAGATACGCAGTATTTT. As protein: CASSLARRVGTDTQYF.

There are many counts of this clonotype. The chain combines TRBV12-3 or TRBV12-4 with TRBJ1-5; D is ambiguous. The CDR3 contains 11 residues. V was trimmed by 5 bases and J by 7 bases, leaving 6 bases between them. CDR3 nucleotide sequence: TGTGCCAGCAGTGACGGGCAGCCCCAGCATTTT. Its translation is CASSDGQPQHF.

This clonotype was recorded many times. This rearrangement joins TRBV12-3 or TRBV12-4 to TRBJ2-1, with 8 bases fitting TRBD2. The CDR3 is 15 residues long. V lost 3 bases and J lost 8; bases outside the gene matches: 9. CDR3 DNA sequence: TGTGCCAGCAGTTTTGGGCGGGGGGCCTCGGATGAGCAGTTCTTC. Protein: CASSFGRGASDEQFF.

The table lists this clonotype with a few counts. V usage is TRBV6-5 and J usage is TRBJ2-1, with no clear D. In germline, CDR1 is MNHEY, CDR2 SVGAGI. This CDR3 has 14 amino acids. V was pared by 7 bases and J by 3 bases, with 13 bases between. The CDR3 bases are TGTGCCAGCAAATTGCCCACCGACTACAATGAGCAGTTCTTC. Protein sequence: CASKLPTDYNEQFF.

The CDR3 nucleotides are TGTGCCAGCAGTTTGCGGGGATATGGCGAAAAACTGTTTTTT. This translates into CASSLRGYGEKLFF. This chain uses TRBV12-3 or TRBV12-4 with TRBJ1-4; no firm D call. The CDR3 contains 14 residues. The V and J ends lost 3 bases and 8 bases respectively, with 13 bases between them.

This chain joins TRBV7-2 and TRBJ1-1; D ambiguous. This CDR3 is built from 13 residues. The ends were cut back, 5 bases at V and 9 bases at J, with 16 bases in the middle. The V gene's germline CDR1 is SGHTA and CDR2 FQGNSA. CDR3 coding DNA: TGTGCCAGCAGCCAGAGCGAGGGAGGCCAAGCTTTCTTT. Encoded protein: CASSQSEGGQAFF. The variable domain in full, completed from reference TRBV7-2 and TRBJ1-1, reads GAGVSQSPSNKVTEKGKDVELRCDPISGHTALYWYRQSLGQGLEFLIYFQGNSAPDKSGLPSDRFSAERTGGSVSTLTIQRTQQEDSAVYLCASSQSEGGQAFFGQGTRLTVV.

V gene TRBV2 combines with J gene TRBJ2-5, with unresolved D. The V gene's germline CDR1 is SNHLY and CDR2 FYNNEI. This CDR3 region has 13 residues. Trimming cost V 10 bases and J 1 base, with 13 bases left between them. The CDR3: CATRSDTQETQYF. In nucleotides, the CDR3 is TGTGCCACCCGGTCAGACACCCAAGAGACCCAGTACTTC.

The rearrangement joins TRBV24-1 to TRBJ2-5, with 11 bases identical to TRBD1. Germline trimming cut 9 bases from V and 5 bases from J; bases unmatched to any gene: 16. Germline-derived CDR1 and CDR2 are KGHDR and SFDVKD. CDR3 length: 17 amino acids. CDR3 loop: CATSMPQDRGRLETQYF. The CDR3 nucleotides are TGTGCCACCTCAATGCCGCAGGACAGGGGGCGATTGGAGACCCAGTACTTC.

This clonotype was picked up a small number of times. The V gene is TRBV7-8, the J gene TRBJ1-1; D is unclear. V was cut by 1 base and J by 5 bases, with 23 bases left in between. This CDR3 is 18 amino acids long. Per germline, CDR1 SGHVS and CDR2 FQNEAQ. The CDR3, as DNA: TGTGCCAGCAGCTTAGGGATCCTACGGGCGACGAACCCGACTGAAGCTTTCTTT. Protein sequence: CASSLGILRATNPTEAFF.

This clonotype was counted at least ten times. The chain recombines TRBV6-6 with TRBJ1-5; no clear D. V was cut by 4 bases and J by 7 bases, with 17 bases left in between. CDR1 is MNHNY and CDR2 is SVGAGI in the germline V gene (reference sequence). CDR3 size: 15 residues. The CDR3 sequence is CASSSDVVGRQPQHF. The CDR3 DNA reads TGTGCCAGCAGTTCGGACGTGGTTGGAAGACAGCCCCAGCATTTT.

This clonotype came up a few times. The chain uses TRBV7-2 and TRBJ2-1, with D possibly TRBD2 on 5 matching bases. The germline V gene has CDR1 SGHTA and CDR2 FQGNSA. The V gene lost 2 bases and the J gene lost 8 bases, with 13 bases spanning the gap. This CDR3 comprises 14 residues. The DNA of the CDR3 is TGTGCCAGCAGCTTAAGATCCCGGGGAGATGAGCAGTTCTTC. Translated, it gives CASSLRSRGDEQFF.

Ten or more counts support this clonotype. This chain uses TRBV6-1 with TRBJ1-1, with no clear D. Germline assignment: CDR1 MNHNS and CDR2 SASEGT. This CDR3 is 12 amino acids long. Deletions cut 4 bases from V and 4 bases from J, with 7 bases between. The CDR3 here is CASSVRATEAFF. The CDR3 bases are TGTGCCAGCAGTGTCCGGGCCACTGAAGCTTTCTTT.

The CDR3 is CASSQDAKGGSYEQYF. The CDR3, as DNA: TGTGCCAGCAGCCAAGATGCAAAGGGGGGCTCCTACGAGCAGTACTTC. This chain uses TRBV3-1 with TRBJ2-7; D may be TRBD1 or TRBD2 (6 bases each). Germline V gives CDR1 LGHDT, CDR2 YNNKEL (reference sequence). V lost 0 bases to trimming and J lost 0 bases, with 12 bases between them. The CDR3 contains 16 residues.

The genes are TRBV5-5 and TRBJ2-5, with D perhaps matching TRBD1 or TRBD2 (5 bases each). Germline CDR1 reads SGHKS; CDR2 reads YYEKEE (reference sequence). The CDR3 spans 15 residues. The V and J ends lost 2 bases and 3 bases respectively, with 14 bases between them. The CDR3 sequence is CASSFKPGTEETQYF. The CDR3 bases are TGTGCCAGCAGCTTCAAACCCGGGACCGAAGAGACCCAGTACTTC.

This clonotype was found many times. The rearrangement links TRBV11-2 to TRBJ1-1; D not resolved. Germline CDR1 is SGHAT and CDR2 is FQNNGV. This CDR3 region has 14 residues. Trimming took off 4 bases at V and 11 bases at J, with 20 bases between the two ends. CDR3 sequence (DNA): TGTGCCAGCAGCTCCACTCTGGCCCATCAAGGGGCTTTCTTT. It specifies CASSSTLAHQGAFF.